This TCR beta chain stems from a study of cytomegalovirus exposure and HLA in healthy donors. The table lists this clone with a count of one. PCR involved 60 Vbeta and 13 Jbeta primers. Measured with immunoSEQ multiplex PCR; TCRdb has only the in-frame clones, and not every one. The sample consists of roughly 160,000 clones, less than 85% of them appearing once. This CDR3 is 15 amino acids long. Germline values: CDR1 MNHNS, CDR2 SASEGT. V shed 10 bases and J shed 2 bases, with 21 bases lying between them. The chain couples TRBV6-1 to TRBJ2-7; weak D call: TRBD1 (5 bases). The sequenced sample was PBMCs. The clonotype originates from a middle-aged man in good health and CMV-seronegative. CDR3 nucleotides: TGTGCCATCAGAACGTCAGGGTCAAAGCCCTACGAGCAGTACTTC. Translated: CAIRTSGSKPYEQYF.